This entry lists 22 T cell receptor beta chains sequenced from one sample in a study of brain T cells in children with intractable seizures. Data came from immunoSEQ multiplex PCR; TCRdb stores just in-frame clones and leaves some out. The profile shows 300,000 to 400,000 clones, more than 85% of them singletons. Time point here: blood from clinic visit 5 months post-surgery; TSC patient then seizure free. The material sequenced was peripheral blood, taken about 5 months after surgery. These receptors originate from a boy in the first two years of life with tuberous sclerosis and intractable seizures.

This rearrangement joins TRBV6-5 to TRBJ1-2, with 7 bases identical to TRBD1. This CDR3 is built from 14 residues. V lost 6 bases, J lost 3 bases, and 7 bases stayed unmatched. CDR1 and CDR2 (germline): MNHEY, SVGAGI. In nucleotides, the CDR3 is TGTGCCAGCAGGTCCAGGGGGTTCGACTATGGCTACACCTTC. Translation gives CASRSRGFDYGYTF.

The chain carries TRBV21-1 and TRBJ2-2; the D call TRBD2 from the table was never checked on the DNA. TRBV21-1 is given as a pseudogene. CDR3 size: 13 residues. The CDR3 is CASSNGNTRGAVF. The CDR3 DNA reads TGTGCCAGCAGCAATGGAAACACCCGGGGAGCTGTTTTT.

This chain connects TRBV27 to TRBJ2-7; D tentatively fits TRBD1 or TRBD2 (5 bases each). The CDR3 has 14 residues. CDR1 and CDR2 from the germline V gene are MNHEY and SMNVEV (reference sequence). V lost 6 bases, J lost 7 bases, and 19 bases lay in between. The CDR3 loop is CASRIPGPLGEQYF. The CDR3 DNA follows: TGTGCCAGCAGAATACCGGGACCCCTCGGAGAGCAGTACTTC.

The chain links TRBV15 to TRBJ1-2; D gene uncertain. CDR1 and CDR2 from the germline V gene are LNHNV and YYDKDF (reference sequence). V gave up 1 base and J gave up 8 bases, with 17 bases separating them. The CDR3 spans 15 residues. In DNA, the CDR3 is TGTGCCACCAGCAGAGGGTTGCAGGCACCAAACGGCTACACCTTC. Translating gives CATSRGLQAPNGYTF.

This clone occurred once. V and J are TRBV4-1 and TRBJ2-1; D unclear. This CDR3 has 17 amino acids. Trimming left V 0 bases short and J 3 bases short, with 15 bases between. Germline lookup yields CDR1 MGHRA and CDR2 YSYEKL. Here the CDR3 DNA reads TGCGCCAGCAGCCAAGATCTCGGCGGAAGCTTCTACAATGAGCAGTTCTTC. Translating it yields CASSQDLGGSFYNEQFF.

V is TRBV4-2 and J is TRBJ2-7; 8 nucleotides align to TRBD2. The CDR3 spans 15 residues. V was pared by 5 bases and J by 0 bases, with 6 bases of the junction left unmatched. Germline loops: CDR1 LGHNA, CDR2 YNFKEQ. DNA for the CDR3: TGTGCCAGCAGCGCCAGCACTAGCGGCTCCTACGAGCAGTACTTC. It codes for CASSASTSGSYEQYF.

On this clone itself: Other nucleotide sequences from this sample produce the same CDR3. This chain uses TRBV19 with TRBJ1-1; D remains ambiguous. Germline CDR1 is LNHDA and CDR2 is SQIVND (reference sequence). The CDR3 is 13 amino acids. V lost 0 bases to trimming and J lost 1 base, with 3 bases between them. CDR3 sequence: CASSIDWNTEAFF. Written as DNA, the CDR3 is TGTGCCAGTAGTATAGACTGGAACACTGAAGCTTTCTTT.

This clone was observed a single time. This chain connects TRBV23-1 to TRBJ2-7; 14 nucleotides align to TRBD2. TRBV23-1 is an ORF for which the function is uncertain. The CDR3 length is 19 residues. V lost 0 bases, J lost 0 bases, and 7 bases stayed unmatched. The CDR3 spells CASSQSGLAGGRSSYEQYF. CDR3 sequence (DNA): TGCGCCAGCAGTCAATCAGGACTAGCGGGAGGTCGGAGCTCCTACGAGCAGTACTTC.

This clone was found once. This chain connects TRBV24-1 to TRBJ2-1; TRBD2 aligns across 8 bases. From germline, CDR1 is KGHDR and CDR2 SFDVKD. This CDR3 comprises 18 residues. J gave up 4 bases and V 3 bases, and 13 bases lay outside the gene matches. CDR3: CATSDPIYPAGGYNEQFF. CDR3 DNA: TGTGCCACCAGTGATCCCATATACCCGGCGGGAGGATACAATGAGCAGTTCTTC.

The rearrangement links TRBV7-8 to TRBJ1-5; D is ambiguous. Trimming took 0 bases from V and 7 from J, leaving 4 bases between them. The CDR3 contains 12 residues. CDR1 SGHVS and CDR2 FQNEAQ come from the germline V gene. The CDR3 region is CASSLAGQPQHF. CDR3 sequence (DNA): TGTGCCAGCAGCTTAGCTGGGCAGCCCCAGCATTTT.

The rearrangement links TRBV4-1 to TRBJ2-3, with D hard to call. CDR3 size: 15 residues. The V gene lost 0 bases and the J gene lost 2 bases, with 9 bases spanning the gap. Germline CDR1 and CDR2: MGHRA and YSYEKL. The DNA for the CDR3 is TGCGCCAGCAGCCAAGAGCCCAGGACCACAGATACGCAGTATTTT. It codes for CASSQEPRTTDTQYF.

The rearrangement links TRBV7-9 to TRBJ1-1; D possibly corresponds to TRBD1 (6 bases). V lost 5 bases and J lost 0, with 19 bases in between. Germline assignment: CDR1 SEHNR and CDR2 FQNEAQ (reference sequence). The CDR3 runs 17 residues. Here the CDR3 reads CASSARQVRVLNTEAFF. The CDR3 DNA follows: TGTGCCAGCAGCGCAAGACAGGTTCGAGTGCTGAACACTGAAGCTTTCTTT. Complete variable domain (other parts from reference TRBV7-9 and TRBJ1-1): DTGVSQNPRHKITKRGQNVTFRCDPISEHNRLYWYRQTLGQGPEFLTYFQNEAQLEKSRLLSDRFSAERPKGSFSTLEIQRTEQGDSAMYLCASSARQVRVLNTEAFFGQGTRLTVV.

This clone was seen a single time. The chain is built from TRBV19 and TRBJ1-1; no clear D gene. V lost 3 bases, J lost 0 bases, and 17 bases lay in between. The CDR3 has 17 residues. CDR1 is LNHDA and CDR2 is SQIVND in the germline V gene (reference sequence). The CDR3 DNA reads TGTGCCAGTAGTATGAGGGTAGGTTCGGAAATGAACACTGAAGCTTTCTTT. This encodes CASSMRVGSEMNTEAFF.

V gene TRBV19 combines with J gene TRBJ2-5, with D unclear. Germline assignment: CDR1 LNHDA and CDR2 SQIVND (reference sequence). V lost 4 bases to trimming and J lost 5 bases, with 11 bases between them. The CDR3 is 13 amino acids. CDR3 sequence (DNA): TGTGCCAGTAGTACCCCAGGTATGGAGACCCAGTACTTC. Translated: CASSTPGMETQYF.

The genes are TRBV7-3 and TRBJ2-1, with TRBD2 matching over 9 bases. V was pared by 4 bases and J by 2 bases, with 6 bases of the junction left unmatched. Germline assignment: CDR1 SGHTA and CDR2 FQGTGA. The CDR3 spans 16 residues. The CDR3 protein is CASSSRTSAAYNEQFF. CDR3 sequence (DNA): TGTGCCAGCAGCTCGAGGACTAGCGCAGCCTACAATGAGCAGTTCTTC.

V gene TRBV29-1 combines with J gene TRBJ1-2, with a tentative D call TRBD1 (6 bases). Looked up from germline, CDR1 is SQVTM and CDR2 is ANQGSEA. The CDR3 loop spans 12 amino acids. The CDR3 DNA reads TGCAGTCGACAGGTCGGGTTTTATGGCTACACCTTC. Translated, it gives CSRQVGFYGYTF.

The DNA for the CDR3 is TGTGCAACTCGGGGATATGGCTACACCTTC. It translates to CATRGYGYTF. The gene calls are TRBV2 and TRBJ1-2, with D unresolved. The CDR3 contains 10 residues. Germline assignment: CDR1 SNHLY and CDR2 FYNNEI.

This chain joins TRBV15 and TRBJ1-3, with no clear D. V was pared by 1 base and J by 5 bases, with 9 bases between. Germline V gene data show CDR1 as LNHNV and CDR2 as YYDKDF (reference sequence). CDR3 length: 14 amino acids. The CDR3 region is CATSRVKERNTIYF. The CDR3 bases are TGTGCCACCAGCAGAGTCAAAGAGCGAAACACCATATATTTT.

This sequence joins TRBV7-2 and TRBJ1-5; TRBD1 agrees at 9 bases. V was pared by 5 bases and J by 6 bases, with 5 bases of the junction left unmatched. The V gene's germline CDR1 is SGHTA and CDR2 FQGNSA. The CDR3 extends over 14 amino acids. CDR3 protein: CASSTGTGLQPQHF. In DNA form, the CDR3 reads TGTGCCAGCAGCACCGGGACAGGGCTTCAGCCCCAGCATTTT.

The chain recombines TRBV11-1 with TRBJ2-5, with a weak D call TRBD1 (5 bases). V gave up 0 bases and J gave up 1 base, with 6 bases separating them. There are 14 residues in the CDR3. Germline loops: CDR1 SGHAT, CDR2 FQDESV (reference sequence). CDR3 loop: CASSLAGVQETQYF. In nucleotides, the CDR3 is TGTGCCAGCAGCTTAGCAGGGGTCCAAGAGACCCAGTACTTC. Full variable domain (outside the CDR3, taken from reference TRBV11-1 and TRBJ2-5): EAEVAQSPRYKITEKSQAVAFWCDPISGHATLYWYRQILGQGPELLVQFQDESVVDDSQLPKDRFSAERLKGVDSTLKIQPAELGDSAMYLCASSLAGVQETQYFGPGTRLLVL.

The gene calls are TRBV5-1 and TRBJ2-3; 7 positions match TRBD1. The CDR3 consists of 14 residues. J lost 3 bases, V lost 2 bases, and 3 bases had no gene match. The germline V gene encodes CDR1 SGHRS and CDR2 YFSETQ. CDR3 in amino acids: CASSFGTVTDTQYF. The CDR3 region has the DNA TGCGCCAGCAGCTTCGGGACAGTTACAGATACGCAGTATTTT. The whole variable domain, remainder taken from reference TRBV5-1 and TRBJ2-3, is KAGVTQTPRYLIKTRGQQVTLSCSPISGHRSVSWYQQTPGQGLQFLFEYFSETQRNKGNFPGRFSGRQFSNSRSEMNVSTLELGDSALYLCASSFGTVTDTQYFGPGTRLTVL.

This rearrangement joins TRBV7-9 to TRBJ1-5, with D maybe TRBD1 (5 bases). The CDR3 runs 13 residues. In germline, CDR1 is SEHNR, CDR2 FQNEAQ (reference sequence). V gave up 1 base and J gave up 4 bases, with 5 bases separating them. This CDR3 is CASSLGQNQPQHF. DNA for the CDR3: TGTGCCAGCAGCTTAGGACAGAATCAGCCCCAGCATTTT.